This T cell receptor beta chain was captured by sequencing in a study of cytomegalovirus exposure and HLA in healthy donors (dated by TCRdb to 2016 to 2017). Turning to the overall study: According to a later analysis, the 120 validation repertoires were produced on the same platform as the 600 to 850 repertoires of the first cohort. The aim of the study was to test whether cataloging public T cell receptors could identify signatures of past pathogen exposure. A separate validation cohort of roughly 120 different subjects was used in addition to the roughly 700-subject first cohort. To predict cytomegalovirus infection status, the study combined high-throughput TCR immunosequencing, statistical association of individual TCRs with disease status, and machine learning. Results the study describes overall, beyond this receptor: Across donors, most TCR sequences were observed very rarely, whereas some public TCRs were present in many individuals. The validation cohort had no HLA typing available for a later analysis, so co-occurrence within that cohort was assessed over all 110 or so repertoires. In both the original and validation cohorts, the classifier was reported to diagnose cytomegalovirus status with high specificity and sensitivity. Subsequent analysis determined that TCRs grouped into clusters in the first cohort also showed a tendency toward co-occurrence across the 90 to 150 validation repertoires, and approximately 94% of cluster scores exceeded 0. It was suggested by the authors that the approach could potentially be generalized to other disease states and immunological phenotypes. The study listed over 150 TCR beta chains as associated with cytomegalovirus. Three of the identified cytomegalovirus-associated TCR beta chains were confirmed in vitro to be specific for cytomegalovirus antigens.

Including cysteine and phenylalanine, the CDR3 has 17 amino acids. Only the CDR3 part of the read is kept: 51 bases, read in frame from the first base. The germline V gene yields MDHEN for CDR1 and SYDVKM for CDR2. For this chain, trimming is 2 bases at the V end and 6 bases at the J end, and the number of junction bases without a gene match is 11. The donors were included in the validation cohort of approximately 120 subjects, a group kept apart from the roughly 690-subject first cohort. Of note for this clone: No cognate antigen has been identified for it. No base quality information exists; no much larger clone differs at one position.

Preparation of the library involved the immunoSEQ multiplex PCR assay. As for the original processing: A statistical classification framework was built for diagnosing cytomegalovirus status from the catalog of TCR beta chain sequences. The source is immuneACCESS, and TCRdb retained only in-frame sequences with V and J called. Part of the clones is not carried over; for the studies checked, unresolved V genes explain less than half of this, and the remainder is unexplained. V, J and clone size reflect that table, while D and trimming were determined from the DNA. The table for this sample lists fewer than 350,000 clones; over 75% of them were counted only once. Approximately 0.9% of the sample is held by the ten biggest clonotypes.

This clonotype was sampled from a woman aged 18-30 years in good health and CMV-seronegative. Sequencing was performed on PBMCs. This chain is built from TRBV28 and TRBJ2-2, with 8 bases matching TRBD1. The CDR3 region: CASSLRDRLFVPGELFF. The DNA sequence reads TGTGCCAGCAGTTTACGGGACAGGCTTTTCGTACCCGGGGAGCTGTTTTTT.